The clone carrying this T cell receptor beta chain was recorded only once. Its specificity is not known. CDR1 and CDR2 (germline): KGHSH, LQKENI. The CDR3 runs 12 residues. This specimen comes from a study of shared clonotypes between healthy human individuals. Study observations and caveats: Among a handful of donors, approximately 5% of naive CD4 clonotypes were found in common. At large depth, rarefaction still showed sorted-subset sequencing to be incomplete.

Deep level was the assay's run setting. Authors' processing steps: Filtering differed since immunoSEQ provided only junctions, with no quality scores. This table comes from immunoSEQ multiplex PCR, and its TCRdb copy is limited to in-frame clones, with some not included. That table supplies the V and J calls and clone size; D and trimming were determined from the DNA. The data show roughly 530,000 clones, 90% to 97% seen once. The chain couples TRBV18 to TRBJ1-1, with D perhaps TRBD1 (6 bases). Material: naive CD4+ T cells sorted from blood. Subset here: CD45RA+ positively selected. This receptor was identified in a woman in her 30s in good health. CDR3: CATGTRDTEAFF. The CDR3 DNA sequence: TGTGCTACCGGGACAAGGGACACTGAAGCTTTCTTT.